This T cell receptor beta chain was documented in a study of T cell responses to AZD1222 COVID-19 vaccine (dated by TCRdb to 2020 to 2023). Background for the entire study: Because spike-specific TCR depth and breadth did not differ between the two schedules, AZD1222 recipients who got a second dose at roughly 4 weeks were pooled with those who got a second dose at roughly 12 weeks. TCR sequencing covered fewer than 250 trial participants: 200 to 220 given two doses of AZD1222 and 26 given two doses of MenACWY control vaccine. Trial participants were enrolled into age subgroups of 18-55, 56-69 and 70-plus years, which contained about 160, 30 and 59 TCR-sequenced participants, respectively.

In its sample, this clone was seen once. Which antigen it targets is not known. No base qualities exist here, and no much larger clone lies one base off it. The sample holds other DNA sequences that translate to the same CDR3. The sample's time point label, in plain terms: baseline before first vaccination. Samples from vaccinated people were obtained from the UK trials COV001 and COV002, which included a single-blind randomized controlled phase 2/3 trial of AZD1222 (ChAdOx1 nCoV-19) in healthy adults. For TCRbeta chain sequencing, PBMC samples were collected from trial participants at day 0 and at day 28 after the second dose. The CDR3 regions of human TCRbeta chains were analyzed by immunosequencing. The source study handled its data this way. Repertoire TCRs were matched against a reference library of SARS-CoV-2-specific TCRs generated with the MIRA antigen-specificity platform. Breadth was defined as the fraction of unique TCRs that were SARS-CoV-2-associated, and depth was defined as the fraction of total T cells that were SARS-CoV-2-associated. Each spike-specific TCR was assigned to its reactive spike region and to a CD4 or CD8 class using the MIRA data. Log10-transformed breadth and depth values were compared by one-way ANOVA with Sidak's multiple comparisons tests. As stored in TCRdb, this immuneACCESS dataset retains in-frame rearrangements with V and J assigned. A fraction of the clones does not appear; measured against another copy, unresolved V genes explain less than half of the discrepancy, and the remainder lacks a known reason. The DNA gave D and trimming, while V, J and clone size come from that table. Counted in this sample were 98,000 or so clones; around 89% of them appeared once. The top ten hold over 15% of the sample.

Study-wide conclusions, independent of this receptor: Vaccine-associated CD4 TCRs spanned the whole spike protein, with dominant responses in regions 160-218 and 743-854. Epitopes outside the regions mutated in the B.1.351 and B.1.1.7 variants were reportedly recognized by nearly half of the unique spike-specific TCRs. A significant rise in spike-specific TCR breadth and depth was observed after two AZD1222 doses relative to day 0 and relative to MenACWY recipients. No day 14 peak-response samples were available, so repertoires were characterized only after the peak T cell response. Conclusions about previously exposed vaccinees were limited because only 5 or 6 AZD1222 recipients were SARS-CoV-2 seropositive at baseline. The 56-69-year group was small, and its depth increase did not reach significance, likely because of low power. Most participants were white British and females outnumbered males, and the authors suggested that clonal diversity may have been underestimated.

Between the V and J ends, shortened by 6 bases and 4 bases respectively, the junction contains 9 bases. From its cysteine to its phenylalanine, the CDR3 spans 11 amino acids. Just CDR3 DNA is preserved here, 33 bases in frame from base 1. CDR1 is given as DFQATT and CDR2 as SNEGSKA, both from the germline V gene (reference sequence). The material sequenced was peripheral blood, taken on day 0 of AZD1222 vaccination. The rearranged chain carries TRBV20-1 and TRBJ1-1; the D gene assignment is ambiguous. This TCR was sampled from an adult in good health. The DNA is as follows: TGCAGTGCGAGTAGGTCCACTGAAGCTTTCTTT. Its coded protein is CSASRSTEAFF.